This T cell receptor beta chain came from a study of T cells in Graves' hyperthyroidism and ophthalmopathy. Amplification of TCR beta CDR3 regions was performed using RNA transcripts as template. Primed by the HTBI set, a first-round RT-PCR was run on the TCR CDR3. MiXCR, applied by TCRdb to the multiplex PCR reads, yields one record per CDR3 protein. The sample lists roughly 660,000 distinct CDR3 sequences; roughly 17% were seen once. The CDR3 sequence is 14 residues long. Germline assignment: CDR1 MRHNA and CDR2 SNTAGT. Trimming cost V 10 bases and J 1 base, with 13 bases left between them. The chain links TRBV6-4 to TRBJ2-2, with a tentative D call TRBD1 (6 bases). The material sequenced was blood. The receptor was isolated from a man in his fifties or sixties with Graves' hyperthyroidism. CDR3 sequence (DNA): TGTGCCAAAAACTCGGGACAGAACACCGGGGAGCTGTTTTTT. Residues: CAKNSGQNTGELFF.